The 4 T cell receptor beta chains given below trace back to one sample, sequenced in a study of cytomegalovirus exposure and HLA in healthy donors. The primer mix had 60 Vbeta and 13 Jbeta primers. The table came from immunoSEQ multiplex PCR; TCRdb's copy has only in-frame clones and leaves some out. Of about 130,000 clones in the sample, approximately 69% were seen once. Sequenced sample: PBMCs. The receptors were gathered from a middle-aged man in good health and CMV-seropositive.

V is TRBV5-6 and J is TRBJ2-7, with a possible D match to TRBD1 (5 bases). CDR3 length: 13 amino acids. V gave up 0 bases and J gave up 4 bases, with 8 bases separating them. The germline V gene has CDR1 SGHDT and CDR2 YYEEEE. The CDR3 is CASSLATGYEQYF. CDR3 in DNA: TGTGCCAGCAGCTTGGCAACAGGATACGAGCAGTACTTC.

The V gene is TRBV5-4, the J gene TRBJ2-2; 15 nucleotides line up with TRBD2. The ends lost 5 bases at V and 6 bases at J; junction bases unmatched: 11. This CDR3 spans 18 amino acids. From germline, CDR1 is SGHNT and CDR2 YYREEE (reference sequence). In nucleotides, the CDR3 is TGTGCCAGCAGTCCTCCGGGACTAGCGGGAGGAGTAGCCGGGGAGCTGTTTTTT. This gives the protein CASSPPGLAGGVAGELFF.

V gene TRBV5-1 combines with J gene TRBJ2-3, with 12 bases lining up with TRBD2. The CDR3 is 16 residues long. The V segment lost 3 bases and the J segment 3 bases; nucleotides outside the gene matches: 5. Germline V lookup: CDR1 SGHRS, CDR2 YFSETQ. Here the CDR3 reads CASSWRLAGDTDTQYF. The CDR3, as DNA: TGCGCCAGCAGCTGGAGACTAGCGGGGGATACAGATACGCAGTATTTT.

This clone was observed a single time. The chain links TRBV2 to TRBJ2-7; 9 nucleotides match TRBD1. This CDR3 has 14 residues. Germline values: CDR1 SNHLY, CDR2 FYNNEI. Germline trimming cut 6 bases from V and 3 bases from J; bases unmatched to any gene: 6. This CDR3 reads CASRSGQGYYEQYF. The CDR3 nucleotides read TGTGCCAGCAGGTCGGGACAGGGTTACTACGAGCAGTACTTC.